A selection of T cell receptor beta chains follows, all from one sample in a study of CXCR3-negative and CXCR3-positive naive CD8 T cells. One entry per CDR3 protein, without DNA, is what TCRdb gives after re-calling the 5' RACE reads. The data show about 120,000 distinct CDR3 sequences, and the top ten clones hold roughly 0.6%. Material for sequencing was naive CXCR3+ CD8+ T cells from blood. The receptors were gathered from a human donor in good health. Some clones in this sample may be carry-over from other donors' samples. CDR3s include the opening cysteine and the closing phenylalanine or tryptophan.

>TRBJ2-5|TRBV18
CASSPNRETETQYF
>TRBJ2-3|TRBV5-1
CASSLGREEDTQYF
>TRBJ2-2|TRBV6-1
CASSGGTGGAGELFF
>TRBJ1-1|TRBV19
CATLKSEPNTEAFF
>TRBJ2-7|TRBV5-1
CASSLWDGDSEQYF
>TRBJ1-2|TRBV28
CASSSYRAPNGYTF
>TRBJ1-1|TRBV21-1
CASRKDLNTEAFF
>TRBJ2-3|TRBV9
CASSEDNSDTQYF
>TRBJ2-1|TRBV28
CASGLAGEPYNEQFF
>TRBJ2-1|TRBV14
CASSLRSSYNEQFF
>TRBJ1-1|TRBV29-1
CSGKIGDTEAFF
>TRBJ2-2|TRBV5-4
CASSGTPENTGELFF
>TRBJ1-3|TRBV3-1
CASSQLTDRAGNTIYF
>TRBJ1-2|TRBV9
CASSVNINYGYTF
>TRBJ1-4|TRBV15
CATSRDFAGFATNEKLFF
>TRBJ2-7|TRBV20-1
CSARDGQGPYEQYF
>TRBJ1-2|TRBV29-1
CSVDGDKGPNYGYTF
>TRBJ2-7|TRBV14
CASSYNYRSLKDEQYF
>TRBJ2-5|TRBV6-5
CASSPNTPQETQYF
>TRBJ1-1|TRBV7-3
CASSLMSGEAFF
>TRBJ2-2|TRBV5-5
CASSLAGQTGELFF
>TRBJ1-5|TRBV10-3
CAISAYPSGVDQPQHF
>TRBJ2-1|TRBV30
CAWSGGTNNEQFF
>TRBJ1-1|TRBV20-1
CSVSAPWGSTEAFF
>TRBJ2-1|TRBV5-1
CASSQWTSGGPDNEQFF
>TRBJ1-2|TRBV9
CASSDSGGHGYTF
>TRBJ2-1|TRBV29-1
CSVEDGSTSYNEQFF
>TRBJ2-5|TRBV7-9
CASSATGLVWETQYF
>TRBJ2-7|TRBV12-3/TRBV12-4
CASSSQTSVYEQYF
>TRBJ1-1|TRBV29-1
CSVDPTGLNTEAFF
>TRBJ2-1|TRBV29-1
CSVEDFGLNNEQFF
>TRBJ1-1|TRBV20-1
CSARGGRLNTEAFF
>TRBJ1-1|TRBV10-2
CATSMLNTEAFF
>TRBJ2-5|TRBV3-1
CASSQDLQGPKTQYF
>TRBJ2-5|TRBV7-2
CASSLAEAETQYF
>TRBJ2-1|TRBV10-3
CAISGGLAGARNEQFF
>TRBJ2-2|TRBV4-1
CASSQTGGWGELFF
>TRBJ1-1|TRBV23-1
CASSRTPNTEAFF
>TRBJ2-7|TRBV28
CASSLEGGHPFNLYF
>TRBJ2-7|TRBV20-1
CSARGLVLASYEQYF
>TRBJ1-5|TRBV28
CASSSNGGNNQPQHF